Sequencing of this T cell receptor (beta chain) was carried out in a study of blood T cells in healthy people across ages. The authors ran a second PCR of 7 to 11 cycles using a sample-barcoded 5' primer and a J-beta primer mix. Via MiXCR, TCRdb re-called the 5' RACE reads, giving one row per CDR3 protein. The data show approximately 800,000 distinct CDR3 sequences, roughly 24% seen once. The study, taken as a whole, reports: With naive T cell percentage, TCR beta diversity showed a strong correlation.

The CDR3 sequence is 16 residues long. J was trimmed by 4 bases and V by 5 bases; bases with no gene match: 6. Germline V gene sequence: CDR1 SEHNR, CDR2 FQNEAQ (reference sequence). This clonotype was seen a handful of times. What it binds is unknown. These records were also assigned to another study, of T cells of mothers and their children. From that paper: The analysis detected no persistent microchimeric T cell clones.

Sequenced material: blood. The chain links TRBV7-9 to TRBJ2-2, with 11 bases fitting TRBD1. The clonotype was recovered from a boy aged 5-17 years in good health. CDR3 nucleotides: TGTGCCAGCAGCCCTGGGACAGGGGGAAGCACCGGGGAGCTGTTTTTT. Amino acid sequence: CASSPGTGGSTGELFF.